One sample yielded the 22 T cell receptor beta chains listed below, sequenced in a study of blood T cells in healthy people across ages. Combining a sample-barcoded 5' primer with a J-beta primer mix, a second PCR ran for roughly 7 to 12 cycles. TCRdb independently ran MiXCR on the 5' RACE reads; one entry per CDR3 protein. The data contain fewer than 2,000,000 distinct CDR3 sequences, roughly 32% of them singletons. Input material: blood. These receptors all come from a woman in her 30s in good health.

This clonotype has ten or more counts. This chain links TRBV5-6 with TRBJ2-5; 10 bases match TRBD2. The CDR3 is 15 residues long. The trim removed 4 bases at V and 0 bases at J, leaving 3 bases unmatched. Germline V gene data show CDR1 as SGHDT and CDR2 as YYEEEE. CDR3 in DNA: TGTGCCAGCAGCAGAGCGGGGGGGCACCAAGAGACCCAGTACTTC. This encodes CASSRAGGHQETQYF. The variable domain in full, with the rest retrieved from reference TRBV5-6 and TRBJ2-5, is DAGVTQSPTHLIKTRGQQVTLRCSPKSGHDTVSWYQQALGQGPQFIFQYYEEEERQRGNFPDRFSGHQFPNYSSELNVNALLLGDSALYLCASSRAGGHQETQYFGPGTRLLVL.

This clonotype was seen repeatedly, ten times or more. The chain employs TRBV29-1 and TRBJ2-5; weak D call: TRBD2 (6 bases). Trimming removed 4 bases at V and 9 bases at J, with 15 bases between. Germline V gene lookup returns CDR1 SQVTM and CDR2 ANQGSEA. The CDR3 is made up of 12 amino acids. The CDR3 sequence is CSVVQASEAQYF. CDR3 bases: TGCAGCGTTGTCCAGGCTAGCGAGGCCCAGTACTTC.

In its sample, this clonotype was seen a few times. As DNA, the CDR3 is TGCAGTTTTAGGGGGCAGGGGGTATTTTCACCCCTCCACTTT. It codes for CSFRGQGVFSPLHF. The chain joins TRBV20-1 to TRBJ1-6; 7 bases agree with TRBD1. V was pared by 8 bases and J by 9 bases, with 13 bases of the junction left unmatched. The CDR3 loop spans 14 amino acids. In germline, CDR1 is DFQATT, CDR2 SNEGSKA (reference sequence).

This clonotype was counted at least ten times. CDR3 amino acids: CASSPESTANYGYTF. CDR3 nucleotide sequence: TGCGCCAGCAGCCCAGAATCGACAGCAAACTATGGCTACACCTTC. J is TRBJ1-2 and V is TRBV4-1; weak D call: TRBD1 (5 bases). Trimming took 4 bases from V and 2 from J, leaving 14 bases between them. Germline CDR1 MGHRA, CDR2 YSYEKL. The CDR3 runs to 15 residues.

The table lists this clonotype with a few counts. This sequence joins TRBV5-1 and TRBJ2-3; TRBD2 agrees at 10 bases. The length of the CDR3 is 16 residues. V trimming: 0 bases; J trimming: 4 bases; junction bases outside the gene matches: 5. Germline CDR1 reads SGHRS; CDR2 reads YFSETQ. CDR3 amino acids: CASSLDSGRAADTQYF. As DNA, the CDR3 is TGCGCCAGCAGCTTGGACAGCGGGAGGGCCGCAGATACGCAGTATTTT.

The V call is TRBV2, the J call TRBJ2-1; D unclear. The CDR3 spans 14 residues. CDR1 and CDR2 (germline): SNHLY, FYNNEI. V lost 7 bases and J lost 3, with 13 bases in between. This CDR3 reads CASIGGASYNEQFF. The CDR3 DNA reads TGTGCCAGCATAGGCGGAGCAAGCTACAATGAGCAGTTCTTC.

This clonotype was seen only a few times. Here the CDR3 DNA reads TGTGCCAGCAGCAGAGGGTCCGGGACTAATGAAAAACTGTTTTTT. Translating gives CASSRGSGTNEKLFF. V gene TRBV9 combines with J gene TRBJ1-4, with D unresolved. Looked up from germline, CDR1 is SGDLS and CDR2 is YYNGEE. The CDR3 covers 15 residues. V gave up 4 bases and J gave up 2 bases, with 12 bases separating them.

This clonotype was observed a few times. The chain employs TRBV5-1 and TRBJ2-7, with D possibly TRBD1 on 6 matching bases. The CDR3 totals 15 residues. Germline assignment: CDR1 SGHRS and CDR2 YFSETQ. The V end was cut by 3 bases, the J end by 0 bases, with 13 bases between. CDR3 sequence reads: CASSSIQGRSYEQYF. CDR3 nucleotides: TGCGCCAGCAGCTCTATACAGGGTCGCTCCTACGAGCAGTACTTC.

The rearrangement joins TRBV5-5 to TRBJ2-3; D is possibly TRBD2 (5 bases). V was shortened by 4 bases and J by 7 bases, with 16 bases between the two germline ends. Germline CDR1 and CDR2: SGHKS and YYEKEE (reference sequence). The CDR3 covers 14 residues. The DNA for the CDR3 is TGTGCCAGCAGCCTCCTAAGAGGAGGCTATACGCAGTATTTT. This translates into CASSLLRGGYTQYF. Full variable domain (remainder filled in from reference TRBV5-5 and TRBJ2-3): DAGVTQSPTHLIKTRGQQVTLRCSPISGHKSVSWYQQVLGQGPQFIFQYYEKEERGRGNFPDRFSARQFPNYSSELNVNALLLGDSALYLCASSLLRGGYTQYFGPGTRLTVL.

With regard to this clonotype: A much larger clone lies a single base off, so this may be a read error. CDR3 coding DNA: TGCAGCGTCCACCGGGACTCCTACAGTGAGCAGTTCTTC. This translates into CSVHRDSYSEQFF. The chain uses TRBV29-1 and TRBJ2-1, with D maybe TRBD2 (6 bases). This CDR3 has 13 amino acids. CDR1 and CDR2 (germline): SQVTM, ANQGSEA.

Details on this clonotype: The junction departs from the called germline gene at one end, perhaps through a read error. The rearrangement joins TRBV12-3 or TRBV12-4 to TRBJ2-7; D not resolved. Judging by the DNA end, TRBJ2-5 fits better; the J call may be wrong. The CDR3 loop spans 15 amino acids. CDR3 DNA sequence: TGTGCCAGCAGTTTACTAGTATTGGGCCAAGGGACCCAGTACTTC. Its protein product is CASSLLVLGQGTQYF.

The chain employs TRBV9 and TRBJ2-5; TRBD2 might be the D (6 bases). The length of the CDR3 is 15 residues. Trimming cost V 0 bases and J 5 bases, with 14 bases left between them. Germline lookup yields CDR1 SGDLS and CDR2 YYNGEE. The CDR3 sequence is CASSVAFSGVETQYF. The CDR3 coding sequence is TGTGCCAGCAGCGTAGCTTTTTCGGGAGTGGAGACCCAGTACTTC.

This clonotype was recorded a few times. The chain has TRBV20-1 and TRBJ2-3, with no clear D. The CDR3 is made up of 14 amino acids. The V and J ends lost 5 bases and 2 bases respectively, with 14 bases between them. Per the germline V gene, CDR1 is DFQATT and CDR2 is SNEGSKA (reference sequence). CDR3 in DNA: TGCAGTGCTGGACCCACCTCCCACACAGATACGCAGTATTTT. This encodes CSAGPTSHTDTQYF.

This clonotype has just a few counts. DNA for the CDR3: TGTGCCAGCAGCCCCAAGAGGGACACCGGGGAGCTGTTTTTT. Amino acids: CASSPKRDTGELFF. The rearrangement links TRBV7-3 to TRBJ2-2, with a weak D call TRBD2 (5 bases). V was pared by 5 bases and J by 3 bases, with 10 bases between. Per the germline V gene, CDR1 is SGHTA and CDR2 is FQGTGA. CDR3 size: 14 residues.

This clonotype was seen more than once but under ten times. The chain has TRBV7-3 and TRBJ2-1; D unresolved. Between the trimmed V and J ends, which lost 5 bases and 5 bases, there was a span of 19 bases. CDR3 length: 16 residues. From germline, CDR1 is SGHTA and CDR2 FQGTGA. The CDR3 is CASSPGFGTPNNEQFF. For the CDR3, the DNA is TGTGCCAGCAGCCCCGGGTTTGGAACACCTAACAATGAGCAGTTCTTC.

The rearrangement uses TRBV9 and TRBJ2-1; D tentatively fits TRBD1 or TRBD2 (5 bases each). CDR1 is SGDLS and CDR2 is YYNGEE in the germline V gene. The CDR3 totals 14 residues. The V end lost 7 bases, the J end lost 8 bases, and 19 bases lay between the germline ends. The CDR3: CASSRGGLGDEQFF. Here the CDR3 DNA reads TGTGCCAGCTCTCGGGGCGGTCTTGGCGATGAGCAGTTCTTC.

This clonotype was seen many times. The J gene is TRBJ2-3, the V gene TRBV7-9; D is unresolved. Germline values: CDR1 SEHNR, CDR2 FQNEAQ (reference sequence). V was pared by 1 base and J by 10 bases, with 9 bases between. The CDR3 covers 12 residues. In DNA form, the CDR3 reads TGTGCCAGCAGCTTAGATGTCGATGCGCAGTATTTT. It yields the protein CASSLDVDAQYF.

This clonotype was counted only a few times. The chain is built from TRBV12-3 or TRBV12-4 and TRBJ2-3, with D unclear. CDR3 length: 13 residues. Trimming pared 3 bases from V and 4 bases from J, leaving 8 bases between. In DNA, the CDR3 is TGTGCCAGCAGTTTTGTAGGAGCAGATACGCAGTATTTT. Translated: CASSFVGADTQYF.

The rearrangement uses TRBV7-8 and TRBJ2-1; D unresolved. V dropped 2 bases and J dropped 10 bases, with 12 bases sitting between them. CDR1 and CDR2 (germline): SGHVS, FQNEAQ. This CDR3 has 13 residues. The CDR3 DNA follows: TGTGCCAGCAGCTTATCGCGGCACGAGGAGCAGTTCTTC. Encoded protein: CASSLSRHEEQFF.

Only a few counts were recorded for this clonotype. The rearrangement uses TRBV2 and TRBJ2-5; TRBD1 matches 10 bases. There are 12 residues in the CDR3. CDR1 is SNHLY and CDR2 is FYNNEI in the germline V gene. The trim removed 7 bases at V and 11 bases at J, leaving 7 bases unmatched. The CDR3 bases are TGTGCCAGCAAGGGACAGGGGTTGGAGCAGTACTTC. It codes for CASKGQGLEQYF. The full variable domain, rest sourced from reference TRBV2 and TRBJ2-5, is EPEVTQTPSHQVTQMGQEVILRCVPISNHLYFYWYRQILGQKVEFLVSFYNNEISEKSEIFDDQFSVERPDGSNFTLKIRSTKLEDSAMYFCASKGQGLEQYFGPGTRLLVL.

This clonotype was detected only a few times. V is TRBV29-1 and J is TRBJ2-2, with D hard to call. The CDR3 length is 14 residues. Trimming cost V 4 bases and J 1 base, with 10 bases left between them. CDR1 and CDR2 from the germline V gene are SQVTM and ANQGSEA. Here the CDR3 DNA reads TGCAGCGTTGGTTGGCAGTTGAACACCGGGGAGCTGTTTTTT. This gives the protein CSVGWQLNTGELFF.

The rearrangement links TRBV4-1 to TRBJ2-7; tentatively, D is TRBD1 (6 bases). V lost 2 bases, J lost 4 bases, and 15 bases lay in between. The CDR3 has 15 amino acids. CDR1 and CDR2 from the germline V gene are MGHRA and YSYEKL. The CDR3 DNA reads TGCGCCAGCAGCCAACCCCAGTGGGGGCCGTACGAGCAGTACTTC. It is translated as CASSQPQWGPYEQYF.